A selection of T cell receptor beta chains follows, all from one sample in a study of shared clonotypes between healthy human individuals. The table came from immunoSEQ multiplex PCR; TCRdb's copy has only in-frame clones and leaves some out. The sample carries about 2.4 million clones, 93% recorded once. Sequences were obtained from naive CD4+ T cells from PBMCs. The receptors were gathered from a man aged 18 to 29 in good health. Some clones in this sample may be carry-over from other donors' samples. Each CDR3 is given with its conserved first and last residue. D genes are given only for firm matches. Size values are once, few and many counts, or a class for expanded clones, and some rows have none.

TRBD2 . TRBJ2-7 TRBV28 CASSPGGGAYEQYF TGTGCCAGCAGTCCGGGAGGGGGTGCCTACGAGCAGTACTTC
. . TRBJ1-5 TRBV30 CAWRVGGRINQPQHF TGTGCCTGGAGAGTTGGAGGGAGAATAAATCAGCCCCAGCATTTT
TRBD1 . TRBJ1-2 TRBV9 CASSVALRQGENYGYTF TGTGCCAGCAGCGTAGCCCTCCGACAGGGGGAGAACTATGGCTACACCTTC
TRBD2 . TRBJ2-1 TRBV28 CASSLTLAVVRNEQFF TGTGCCAGCAGTTTAACCCTAGCGGTTGTTCGGAATGAGCAGTTCTTC
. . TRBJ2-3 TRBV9 CASRFDTQYF TGTGCCAGCAGATTTGACACGCAGTATTTT
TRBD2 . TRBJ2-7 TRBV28 CAIKRASGVTYEQYF TGTGCCATCAAAAGGGCTAGCGGGGTAACCTACGAGCAGTACTTC
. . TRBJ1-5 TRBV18 CASSLDSNQPQHF TGTGCCAGCTCCCTCGATAGCAATCAGCCCCAGCATTTT
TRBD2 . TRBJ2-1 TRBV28 CASAGGGTSGPLRQFF TGTGCCAGCGCCGGCGGAGGGACTAGCGGCCCCCTTCGGCAGTTCTTC
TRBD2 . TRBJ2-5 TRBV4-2 CASSQVLAGGPRETQYF TGTGCCAGCAGCCAAGTACTAGCGGGAGGGCCCAGGGAGACCCAGTACTTC
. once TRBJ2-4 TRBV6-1 CASSEASLRSKGDIQYF TGTGCCAGCAGTGAAGCTTCCCTTCGATCAAAAGGGGACATTCAGTACTTC
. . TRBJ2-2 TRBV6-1 CASSEGVGGELFF TGTGCCAGCAGTGAAGGCGTCGGCGGGGAGCTGTTTTTT
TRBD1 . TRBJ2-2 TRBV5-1 CASSLALTGGTGELFF TGCGCCAGCAGCTTGGCTTTGACAGGGGGGACCGGGGAGCTGTTTTTT
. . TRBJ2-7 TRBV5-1 CASSSLGSSYEQYF TGCGCCAGCAGCTCCCTCGGCAGTTCCTACGAGCAGTACTTC
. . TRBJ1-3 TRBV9 CASSFTFGGSGNTIYF TGTGCCAGCAGCTTTACTTTTGGTGGTTCTGGAAACACCATATATTTT
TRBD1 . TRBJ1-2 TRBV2 CASRQGAGGYTF TGTGCCAGCAGGCAGGGGGCTGGTGGCTACACCTTC
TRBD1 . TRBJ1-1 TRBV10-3 CAISESTGGGTEAFF TGTGCCATCAGTGAGTCGACAGGGGGAGGCACTGAAGCTTTCTTT
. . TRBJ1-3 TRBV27 CASSPTPPNMSLRSTIYF TGTGCCAGCAGTCCAACCCCTCCTAACATGTCTTTAAGGAGCACCATATATTTT
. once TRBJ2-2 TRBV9 CASSVGRAAAGELFF TGTGCCAGCAGCGTAGGAAGAGCGGCGGCCGGGGAGCTGTTTTTT
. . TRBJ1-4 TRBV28 CASSPVVEKLFF TGTGCCAGCAGCCCCGTGGTTGAAAAACTGTTTTTT
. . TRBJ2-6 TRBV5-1 CASSPGTPGANVLTF TGCGCCAGCAGTCCCGGGACGCCGGGGGCCAACGTCCTGACTTTC
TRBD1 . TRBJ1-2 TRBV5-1 CASSFWDSGYGYTF TGCGCCAGCAGCTTTTGGGACAGTGGCTATGGCTACACCTTC
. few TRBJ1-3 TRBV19 CASSIESSGNTIYF TGTGCCAGTAGTATCGAGAGCTCTGGAAACACCATATATTTT
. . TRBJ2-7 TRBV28 CASRLVQHNGEQYF TGTGCCAGCAGACTAGTTCAGCATAATGGCGAGCAGTACTTC
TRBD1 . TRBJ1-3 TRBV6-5 CASSYRQGFSGNTIYF TGTGCCAGCAGTTATCGACAGGGTTTTTCAGGAAACACCATATATTTT
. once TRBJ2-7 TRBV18 CASSPRGSSYEQYF TGTGCCAGCTCACCTCGGGGGAGCTCCTACGAGCAGTACTTC
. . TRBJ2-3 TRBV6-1 CAGGGKRTDTQYF TGTGCCGGAGGAGGGAAGAGGACAGATACGCAGTATTTT
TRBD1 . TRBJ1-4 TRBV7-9 CASSPRGRQGRFNNEKLFF TGTGCCAGCAGCCCTCGAGGGAGACAGGGCCGATTTAATAATGAAAAACTGTTTTTT
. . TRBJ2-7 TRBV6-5 CASSRQTDRYEQYF TGTGCCAGCAGTCGCCAGACAGACCGCTACGAGCAGTACTTC
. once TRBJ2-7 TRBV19 CASSLQGPPYEQYF TGTGCCAGTAGTCTACAGGGCCCTCCCTACGAGCAGTACTTC
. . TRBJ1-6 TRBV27 CASSLRDVNSPLHF TGTGCCAGCAGTCTTAGGGACGTAAATTCACCCCTCCACTTT
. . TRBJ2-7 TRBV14 CASSRGVGVGYEQYF TGTGCCAGCAGCCGGGGCGTGGGGGTCGGGTACGAGCAGTACTTC
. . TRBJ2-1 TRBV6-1 CASSARDRATSGRPGRFF TGTGCCAGCAGTGCCCGGGACAGGGCGACTAGCGGGCGGCCGGGTAGGTTCTTC
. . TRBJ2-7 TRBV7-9 CASSFPPGTYEQYF TGTGCCAGCAGCTTTCCTCCCGGGACCTACGAGCAGTACTTC
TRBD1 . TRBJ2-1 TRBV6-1 CASSEYRGPNEQFF TGTGCCAGCAGTGAATACAGGGGGCCGAATGAGCAGTTCTTC
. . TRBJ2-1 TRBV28 CASAGGPYNEQFF TGTGCCAGTGCAGGAGGACCTTACAATGAGCAGTTCTTC
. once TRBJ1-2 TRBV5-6 CASSLRTGPYGYTF TGTGCCAGCAGCTTAAGGACTGGGCCATATGGCTACACCTTC
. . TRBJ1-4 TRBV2 CASRASEKLFF TGTGCCAGCAGGGCCAGCGAAAAACTGTTTTTT
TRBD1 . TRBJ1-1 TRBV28 CASSLGQGGNTEAFF TGTGCCAGCAGTTTAGGACAGGGAGGGAACACTGAAGCTTTCTTT
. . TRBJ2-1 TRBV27 CASSSPTGIRDEQFF TGTGCCAGCAGTTCGCCTACAGGGATCAGAGATGAGCAGTTCTTC
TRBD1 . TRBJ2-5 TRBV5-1 CASSFLGTEETQYF TGCGCCAGCAGCTTCCTCGGGACAGAAGAGACCCAGTACTTC
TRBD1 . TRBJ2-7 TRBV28 CASGPTGGGPYEQYF TGTGCCAGCGGACCGACAGGGGGTGGCCCCTACGAGCAGTACTTC
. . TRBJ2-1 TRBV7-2 CASSFRLRRNYNEQFF TGTGCCAGCAGCTTCCGACTACGACGGAACTACAATGAGCAGTTCTTC
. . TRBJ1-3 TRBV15 CATSRDGFRVNSGNTIYF TGTGCCACCAGCAGAGACGGGTTCAGGGTGAACTCTGGAAACACCATATATTTT
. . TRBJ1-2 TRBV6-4 CASSEQGNYGYTF TGTGCCAGCAGTGAACAGGGAAACTATGGCTACACCTTC
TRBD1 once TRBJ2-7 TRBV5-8 CASGGRDRGYEQYF TGTGCCAGCGGAGGCCGGGACAGGGGGTACGAGCAGTACTTC
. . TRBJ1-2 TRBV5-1 CASSLEQGYYGYTF TGCGCCAGCAGCTTGGAACAGGGTTACTATGGCTACACCTTC